The rows below give T cell receptor beta chains drawn from one sample of a study of identical twins. TCRdb recomputed calls from the 5' RACE reads with MiXCR, one row per CDR3 protein. Of about 790,000 distinct CDR3 sequences listed, roughly 18% are singletons. The sample was also linked to a second study, of T cells expressing NK-cell markers.

The specimen sequenced was PBMCs. The source of these receptors is a woman under 30 in good health. CDR3s include the opening cysteine and the closing phenylalanine or tryptophan. Fields, in order: J gene, V gene, clone size, D gene, CDR3 protein, CDR3 DNA. The D gene is left open where the match is weak. Rows may omit the clone size; those that give it use once, few, many or a size class.

>TRBJ1-6|TRBV20-1|few|NA
CSASSTGNSPLHF
TGCAGTGCTAGTAGTACGGGAAATTCACCCCTCCACTTT
>TRBJ2-7|TRBV18|few|NA
CASSPPGISYEQYF
TGTGCCAGCTCACCACCGGGGATTTCCTACGAGCAGTACTTC
>TRBJ2-6|TRBV29-1|few|NA
CSVGPLSGANVLTF
TGCAGCGTTGGTCCCCTCTCTGGGGCCAACGTCCTGACTTTC
>TRBJ2-2|TRBV6-1|few|TRBD2
CASSPSGSKDTGELFF
TGTGCCAGCAGTCCTAGCGGGAGCAAGGACACCGGGGAGCTGTTTTTT
>TRBJ2-7|TRBV7-8|few|TRBD1
CASSLEGGTGSTEQYF
TGTGCCAGCAGCTTAGAGGGGGGGACAGGGTCTACGGAGCAGTACTTC
>TRBJ2-3|TRBV9|NA|NA
CASSVGPEPIYTDTQYF
TGTGCCAGCAGCGTAGGGCCCGAACCCATCTACACAGATACGCAGTATTTT
>TRBJ1-1|TRBV7-9|few|TRBD1
CASSLGQGANTEAFF
TGTGCCAGCAGCTTAGGGCAGGGGGCAAACACTGAAGCTTTCTTT
>TRBJ2-3|TRBV6-2/TRBV6-3|NA|NA
CASSYDGTFTDTQYF
TGTGCCAGCAGTTACGACGGGACGTTCACAGATACGCAGTATTTT
>TRBJ2-5|TRBV4-3|few|TRBD2
CASSQEGLGEETQYF
TGCGCCAGCAGCCAAGAGGGACTAGGGGAAGAGACCCAGTACTTC
>TRBJ1-2|TRBV6-1|few|NA
CASTPSRVWDYGYTF
TGTGCCAGCACCCCCTCCAGGGTATGGGACTATGGCTACACCTTC
>TRBJ2-3|TRBV29-1|few|TRBD2
CSLGGSGDTQYF
TGCAGCCTGGGGGGGTCGGGAGATACGCAGTATTTT
>TRBJ2-1|TRBV4-3|few|TRBD2
CASSQAEGGSLDEQFF
TGCGCCAGCAGCCAAGCCGAGGGCGGGAGCTTGGATGAGCAGTTCTTC
>TRBJ2-1|TRBV15|few|NA
CATSRWSEPSSYNEQFF
TGTGCCACCAGCAGATGGAGCGAACCCAGCTCCTACAATGAGCAGTTCTTC
>TRBJ2-7|TRBV5-6|NA|NA
CASSRDILRENEQYF
TGTGCCAGCAGTCGGGACATCCTAAGGGAGAACGAGCAGTACTTC
>TRBJ1-2|TRBV27|NA|NA
CASSLQAGSGYTF
TGTGCCAGCAGTTTACAGGCAGGGTCTGGCTACACCTTC
>TRBJ2-7|TRBV12-3/TRBV12-4|few|NA
CASSFISTQGREQYF
TGTGCCAGCAGTTTTATTTCCACTCAGGGGCGAGAGCAGTACTTC
>TRBJ2-3|TRBV10-3|NA|NA
CAISESSGDHTQYF
TGTGCCATCAGTGAGTCGTCGGGGGACCATACGCAGTATTTT
>TRBJ1-2|TRBV20-1|few|NA
CSATEWRRNGYTF
TGCAGTGCGACAGAGTGGCGACGGAATGGCTACACCTTC
>TRBJ1-2|TRBV12-3/TRBV12-4|NA|NA
CASSLNGLRGYTF
TGTGCCAGCAGTTTAAACGGATTAAGGGGCTACACCTTC
>TRBJ2-1|TRBV20-1|few|TRBD2
CSAPSSGSTFKEQFF
TGCAGTGCTCCATCTAGCGGGAGTACTTTCAAGGAGCAGTTCTTC
>TRBJ2-7|TRBV10-3|NA|NA
CAIRTYSYEQYF
TGTGCCATCAGGACATATAGCTACGAGCAGTACTTC
>TRBJ2-1|TRBV20-1|NA|TRBD2
CSASSSGVYNEQFF
TGCAGTGCTAGTTCTAGCGGGGTCTACAATGAGCAGTTCTTC